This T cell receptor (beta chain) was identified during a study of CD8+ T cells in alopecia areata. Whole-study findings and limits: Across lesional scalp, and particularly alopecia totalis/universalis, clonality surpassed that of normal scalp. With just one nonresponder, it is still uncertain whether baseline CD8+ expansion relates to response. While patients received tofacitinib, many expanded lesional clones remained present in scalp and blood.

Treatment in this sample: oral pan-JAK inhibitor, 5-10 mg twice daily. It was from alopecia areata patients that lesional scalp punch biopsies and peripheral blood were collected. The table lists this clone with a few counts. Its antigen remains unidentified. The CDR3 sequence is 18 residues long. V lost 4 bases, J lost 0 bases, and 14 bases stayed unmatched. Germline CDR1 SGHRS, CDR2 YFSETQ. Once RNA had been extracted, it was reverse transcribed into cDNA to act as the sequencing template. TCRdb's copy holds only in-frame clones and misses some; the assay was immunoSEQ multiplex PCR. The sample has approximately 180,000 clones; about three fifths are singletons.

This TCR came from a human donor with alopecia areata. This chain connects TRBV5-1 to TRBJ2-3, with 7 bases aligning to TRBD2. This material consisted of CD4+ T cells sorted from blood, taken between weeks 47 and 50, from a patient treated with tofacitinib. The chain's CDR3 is CASSTRLVSRGSTDTQYF. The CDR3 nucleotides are TGCGCCAGCAGCACTCGCCTTGTTTCGCGGGGGAGCACAGATACGCAGTATTTT.